Presented here are 3 T cell receptor beta chains from one specimen sequenced in a study of cytomegalovirus exposure and HLA in healthy donors. Some clones are missing from TCRdb's copy, which holds only in-frame ones; the method was immunoSEQ multiplex PCR. The sample carries about 180,000 clones, about 85% recorded once. Sequences were obtained from PBMCs. These receptors came from a man between 18 and 35 years old in good health and CMV-seropositive.

The chain couples TRBV28 to TRBJ2-7; tentative D call: TRBD2 (5 bases). Germline V gives CDR1 MDHEN, CDR2 SYDVKM. The V end was cut by 1 base, the J end by 5 bases, with 21 bases between. The CDR3 runs to 17 residues. CDR3 coding DNA: TGTGCCAGCAGTTTATTACTCCCAGCGGAGCCCCGGAACGAGCAGTACTTC. Its protein is CASSLLLPAEPRNEQYF.

The rearrangement uses TRBV28 and TRBJ2-7, with TRBD1 matching over 7 bases. Germline lookup yields CDR1 MDHEN and CDR2 SYDVKM. The CDR3 loop spans 15 amino acids. J lost 5 bases, V lost 4 bases, and 11 bases had no gene match. The CDR3 DNA sequence: TGTGCCAGCAGTTACAGGGGTAGTCGGCCTAACGAGCAGTACTTC. Its protein product is CASSYRGSRPNEQYF.

This rearrangement joins TRBV29-1 to TRBJ2-2; tentatively, D is TRBD2 (6 bases). The CDR3 length is 14 residues. V was clipped by 5 bases and J by 5 bases, with 15 bases between them. CDR1 is SQVTM, CDR2 ANQGSEA, per germline. The CDR3 loop reads CSVSLAGPTGELFF. The CDR3 DNA reads as TGCAGCGTTAGCCTGGCGGGGCCTACCGGGGAGCTGTTTTTT.